A selection of T cell receptor beta chains follows, all from one sample in a study of prognosis after radiotherapy for stage I lung cancer. TCRdb reanalysed the multiplex PCR reads using MiXCR and keeps one entry per CDR3 protein. The table has 10,000 to 15,000 distinct CDR3 sequences, about 51% seen once. Specimen: PBMCs, collected before or after stereotactic body radiation therapy (not recorded which). These TCRs come from a donor of 50 years or more with non-small cell lung cancer. Both conserved end residues are part of each CDR3. Fields, in order: clone size, J gene, D gene, V gene, CDR3 protein, CDR3 DNA. The D gene is left open where the match is weak. Only part of the rows carry a size: once, few, many, or a class if the clone is expanded.

size: .; J: TRBJ1-5; D: .; V: TRBV6-1; CDR3: CASSLGGEGNQPQHF; DNA: TGTGCCAGCAGCCTCGGAGGTGAGGGCAATCAGCCCCAGCATTTT
size: medium-sized; J: TRBJ2-2; D: .; V: TRBV11-2; CDR3: CASQRLTGELFF; DNA: TGTGCCAGCCAGCGTCTCACCGGGGAGCTGTTTTTT
size: .; J: TRBJ2-7; D: .; V: TRBV5-6; CDR3: CASSLDLTEIAYEQYF; DNA: TGTGCCAGCAGCTTGGACCTAACAGAGATAGCATACGAGCAGTACTTC
size: .; J: TRBJ2-7; D: .; V: TRBV7-2; CDR3: CAIILDLRGYSEQYF; DNA: TGTGCCATCATCTTAGATTTACGGGGTTACAGCGAGCAGTACTTC
size: .; J: TRBJ2-1; D: TRBD2; V: TRBV2; CDR3: CAITGRRTSGYNEHFF; DNA: TGTGCCATCACTGGGCGGCGGACTAGCGGGTACAATGAGCATTTCTTC
size: .; J: TRBJ2-7; D: TRBD2; V: TRBV20-1; CDR3: CSARGLGLAAYEQYF; DNA: TGCAGTGCTAGGGGACTCGGACTAGCGGCCTACGAGCAGTACTTC
size: .; J: TRBJ1-2; D: .; V: TRBV27; CDR3: CASSLTRYYGYTF; DNA: TGTGCCAGCAGTTTAACACGGTACTATGGCTACACCTTC
size: .; J: TRBJ1-5; D: TRBD1; V: TRBV28; CDR3: CASSNRGSNQPQHF; DNA: TGTGCCAGCAGCAACAGGGGAAGCAATCAGCCCCAGCATTTT
size: medium-sized; J: TRBJ1-1; D: .; V: TRBV24-1; CDR3: CATSSGGRSAFF; DNA: TGTGCCACCAGTTCGGGGGGCCGGTCGGCTTTCTTT
size: once; J: TRBJ2-5; D: .; V: TRBV6-2/TRBV6-3; CDR3: CASSYNPGHVETQYF; DNA: TGTGCCAGCAGTTATAACCCGGGTCATGTGGAGACCCAGTACTTC
size: .; J: TRBJ2-6; D: .; V: TRBV2; CDR3: CASSGICRANVLTF; DNA: TGTGCCAGCAGTGGGATATGCCGTGCCAACGTCCTGACTTTC
size: medium-sized; J: TRBJ2-2; D: .; V: TRBV2; CDR3: CASSAGGGYTGELFF; DNA: TGTGCCAGCAGTGCTGGAGGGGGCTACACCGGGGAGCTGTTTTTT
size: .; J: TRBJ2-3; D: TRBD2; V: TRBV12-3/TRBV12-4; CDR3: CASSRRSGSADTQYF; DNA: TGTGCCAGCAGTCGAAGAAGCGGGAGCGCAGATACGCAGTATTTT
size: medium-sized; J: TRBJ2-1; D: .; V: TRBV7-3; CDR3: CASSLYPGVGNEQFF; DNA: TGTGCCAGCAGCTTATATCCGGGAGTCGGTAATGAGCAGTTCTTC
size: medium-sized; J: TRBJ2-1; D: TRBD1; V: TRBV25-1; CDR3: CASSESKTGDYNEQFF; DNA: TGTGCCAGCAGTGAATCGAAGACAGGGGATTACAATGAGCAGTTCTTC
size: .; J: TRBJ1-5; D: .; V: TRBV28; CDR3: CARSQRRDQPQHF; DNA: TGTGCCAGGAGTCAGAGGAGAGATCAGCCCCAGCATTTT
size: many; J: TRBJ2-7; D: .; V: TRBV9; CDR3: CASSVDGSYEQYF; DNA: TGTGCCAGCAGCGTAGATGGTTCCTACGAGCAGTACTTC
size: .; J: TRBJ2-5; D: .; V: TRBV28; CDR3: CASRQGGSETHYF; DNA: TGTGCCAGCAGACAGGGTGGGTCTGAGACCCATTACTTC
size: .; J: TRBJ2-2; D: TRBD1; V: TRBV6-1; CDR3: CASSYGTGDTGELFF; DNA: TGTGCCAGCAGCTACGGGACAGGGGACACCGGGGAGCTGTTTTTT
size: once; J: TRBJ1-1; D: .; V: TRBV20-1; CDR3: CSARQANTEAFF; DNA: TGCAGTGCTAGACAGGCGAACACTGAAGCTTTCTTT
size: many; J: TRBJ2-7; D: .; V: TRBV5-6; CDR3: CASSLSVSYEQYF; DNA: TGTGCCAGCAGCTTGTCAGTCTCCTACGAGCAGTACTTC
size: .; J: TRBJ2-1; D: .; V: TRBV12-3/TRBV12-4; CDR3: CATPCAGAKVEQFF; DNA: TGTGCCACCCCTTGTGCAGGGGCTAAGGTTGAGCAGTTCTTC
size: medium-sized; J: TRBJ1-5; D: TRBD1; V: TRBV20-1; CDR3: CSATTGTASNQPQHF; DNA: TGCAGTGCAACCACCGGGACAGCTAGCAATCAGCCCCAGCATTTT
size: medium-sized; J: TRBJ1-3; D: .; V: TRBV11-2; CDR3: CASSLVRAGNTIYF; DNA: TGTGCCAGCAGCTTAGTCAGGGCTGGAAACACCATATATTTT
size: .; J: TRBJ2-3; D: .; V: TRBV16; CDR3: CASSRTTNTDTQYF; DNA: TGTGCCAGCAGCCGGACGACAAACACAGATACGCAGTATTTT
size: .; J: TRBJ2-3; D: TRBD2; V: TRBV7-9; CDR3: CASSRGLGEDTKYF; DNA: TGTGCCAGCAGCCGAGGACTAGGCGAAGATACGAAGTATTTT
size: .; J: TRBJ2-6; D: TRBD1; V: TRBV20-1; CDR3: CSAPTGGNSRANVLTF; DNA: TGCAGTGCCCCGACAGGGGGTAACTCTCGGGCCAACGTCCTTACTTTC
size: once; J: TRBJ2-3; D: .; V: TRBV7-3; CDR3: CASSLRAGSPADTQYF; DNA: TGTGCCAGCAGCTTAAGGGCGGGGTCCCCGGCGGATACGCAGTATTTT
size: medium-sized; J: TRBJ2-7; D: .; V: TRBV20-1; CDR3: CSAHSRGYEQYF; DNA: TGCAGTGCTCACTCTCGGGGTTACGAGCAGTACTTC
size: .; J: TRBJ2-3; D: TRBD1; V: TRBV24-1; CDR3: CATSDKGDSVLTDTQYF; DNA: TGTGCCACCAGTGACAAGGGGGACAGCGTACTCACAGATACGCAGTATTTT
size: .; J: TRBJ2-1; D: .; V: TRBV28; CDR3: CASSLWGQGLLEQFF; DNA: TGTGCCAGCAGTTTATGGGGACAAGGACTTCTGGAGCAGTTCTTC
size: many; J: TRBJ2-3; D: .; V: TRBV7-3; CDR3: CASSFAGRTLDTQYF; DNA: TGTGCCAGCAGCTTTGCGGGTCGGACGCTAGATACGCAGTATTTT
size: medium-sized; J: TRBJ2-2; D: TRBD2; V: TRBV3-1; CDR3: CASSQEDGRYTGELFF; DNA: TGTGCCAGCAGCCAAGAAGACGGGAGGTATACCGGGGAGCTGTTTTTT
size: once; J: TRBJ2-7; D: TRBD2; V: TRBV18; CDR3: CASSPYTSDLPISYEQYF; DNA: TGTGCCAGCTCACCATACACTAGCGACCTCCCCATCTCCTACGAGCAGTACTTC
size: .; J: TRBJ2-1; D: .; V: TRBV30; CDR3: CSWSPLGEQFF; DNA: TGTTCCTGGAGTCCCCTTGGGGAGCAGTTCTTC
size: many; J: TRBJ2-1; D: TRBD2; V: TRBV12-3/TRBV12-4; CDR3: CASSNAGTTASGNEQFF; DNA: TGTGCCAGCAGCAACGCCGGGACTACCGCCTCAGGCAATGAGCAGTTCTTC
size: many; J: TRBJ1-2; D: .; V: TRBV7-9; CDR3: CASSARRGEPINYGYTF; DNA: TGTGCCAGCAGCGCACGCCGGGGAGAACCAATTAACTATGGCTACACCTTC
size: medium-sized; J: TRBJ1-5; D: .; V: TRBV24-1; CDR3: CATSDQNQPQHF; DNA: TGTGCCACCAGTGATCAGAATCAGCCCCAGCATTTT
size: .; J: TRBJ2-3; D: .; V: TRBV11-2; CDR3: CASSLGQEGDTQYF; DNA: TGTGCCAGCAGCTTAGGACAGGAGGGGGATACGCAGTATTTT
size: .; J: TRBJ2-7; D: TRBD2; V: TRBV5-1; CDR3: CASSPLGGTQPEQYF; DNA: TGCGCCAGCAGCCCCTTGGGGGGGACCCAACCCGAGCAGTACTTC